The 30 T cell receptor beta chains reported below all come from one sample, sequenced in a study of blood T cell repertoires in COVID-19. TCRdb keeps only in-frame clones here, not all; method: immunoSEQ multiplex PCR. The repertoire holds just over 150,000 clones, with less than 90% as singletons. The specimen was peripheral blood. These receptors were taken from a woman in her seventies with acute or convalescent COVID-19.

V is TRBV7-2 and J is TRBJ2-3; perhaps TRBD2 as D (5 bases). The CDR3 extends over 15 amino acids. In germline, CDR1 is SGHTA, CDR2 FQGNSA. V lost 3 bases, J lost 0 bases, and 10 bases lay in between. The CDR3 DNA is TGTGCCAGCAGCTTGTGGCGGGCTAGCACAGATACGCAGTATTTT. This sequence encodes CASSLWRASTDTQYF.

The CDR3 reads CASSLVAAGDDYTF. DNA of the CDR3: TGCGCCAGCAGCTTGGTGGCGGCAGGGGATGACTACACCTTC. The chain recombines TRBV5-1 with TRBJ1-2, with a weak D call TRBD1 (6 bases). Germline V gives CDR1 SGHRS, CDR2 YFSETQ. The CDR3 extends over 14 amino acids. Deletions cut 0 bases from V and 10 bases from J, with 16 bases between.

V is TRBV19 and J is TRBJ2-3, with D hard to call. The CDR3 is made up of 14 amino acids. CDR1 and CDR2 (germline): LNHDA, SQIVND (reference sequence). Between the trimmed V and J ends, which lost 7 bases and 0 bases, there was a span of 11 bases. CDR3 loop: CASTISASTDTQYF. The CDR3 DNA reads TGTGCCAGTACCATCAGCGCGAGCACAGATACGCAGTATTTT.

Concerning this clone: Other DNA sequences in the same sample also yield this CDR3. The V and J genes are TRBV5-1 and TRBJ1-4, with 8 bases identical to TRBD1. CDR1 and CDR2 (germline): SGHRS, YFSETQ. Trimming removed 4 bases from V and 1 base from J; junction bases left unmatched: 3. This CDR3 spans 15 amino acids. In DNA form, the CDR3 reads TGCGCCAGCAGCCTTACAGGGGGAACTAATGAAAAACTGTTTTTT. It translates to CASSLTGGTNEKLFF.

This clone was found once. CDR3 nucleotides: TGTGCCAGCAGCAGAGGTTTGAACACTGAAGCTTTCTTT. Translation gives CASSRGLNTEAFF. The V call is TRBV7-2, the J call TRBJ1-1; D is unresolved. V lost 5 bases and J 0 bases, leaving 7 bases between the germline ends. Germline CDR1 and CDR2: SGHTA and FQGNSA. The CDR3 spans 13 residues.

The chain links TRBV29-1 to TRBJ2-1; possibly TRBD1 for D (6 bases). The CDR3 sequence is 13 residues long. Trimming stripped 0 bases from V and 16 bases from J, with 19 bases between. The germline gives CDR1 SQVTM, CDR2 ANQGSEA. The CDR3 DNA is TGCAGCGTTGAAGATCTTACAGGGCTAACCATTTTCTTC. This encodes CSVEDLTGLTIFF.

The CDR3 region has the DNA TGTGCCAGCTCTTCCGGACATTTTAATTCACCCCTCCACTTT. It specifies CASSSGHFNSPLHF. The V gene is TRBV6-5, the J gene TRBJ1-6; TRBD1 is a possible D gene (5 bases). Germline values: CDR1 MNHEY, CDR2 SVGAGI. V was trimmed by 8 bases and J by 6 bases, leaving 14 bases between them. This CDR3 is built from 14 residues.

On this clone: Sequence at one end of the junction differs from germline and may be a read error. This chain uses TRBV7-7 with TRBJ2-3; the D gene is possibly TRBD2 (6 bases). This CDR3 comprises 16 residues. The germline V gene has CDR1 SSHAT and CDR2 FNYEAQ (reference sequence). CDR3 bases: TGTGCTAGCAGCCCCCTGGCGGGGAGACGCACAGATACGCAGTATTTT. Protein sequence: CASSPLAGRRTDTQYF.

The rearrangement uses TRBV28 and TRBJ1-2, with no clear D. The CDR3 covers 12 residues. V was trimmed by 7 bases and J by 8 bases, leaving 14 bases between them. The germline gives CDR1 MDHEN, CDR2 SYDVKM. This CDR3 reads CASTSGGWGYTF. DNA of the CDR3: TGTGCCAGCACCTCGGGAGGGTGGGGCTACACCTTC.

This clone was seen a single time. The genes are TRBV6-5 and TRBJ2-1, with 8 bases identical to TRBD2. The CDR3 consists of 15 residues. J gave up 5 bases and V 5 bases, and 8 bases lay outside the gene matches. CDR1 MNHEY and CDR2 SVGAGI come from the germline V gene. CDR3 region: CASSPSSGGHNEQFF. CDR3 DNA sequence: TGTGCCAGCAGTCCATCGAGCGGGGGCCACAATGAGCAGTTCTTC.

The genes are TRBV5-1 and TRBJ2-1; 8 bases match TRBD1. Unmatched junction bases numbered 8, after V lost 0 bases and J lost 3 bases. This CDR3 region has 17 residues. Germline V lookup: CDR1 SGHRS, CDR2 YFSETQ. CDR3 nucleotides: TGCGCCAGCAGCTTGGATCTTCCGGACAGGGACTACAATGAGCAGTTCTTC. Encoded protein: CASSLDLPDRDYNEQFF. Complete variable domain (other parts from reference TRBV5-1 and TRBJ2-1): KAGVTQTPRYLIKTRGQQVTLSCSPISGHRSVSWYQQTPGQGLQFLFEYFSETQRNKGNFPGRFSGRQFSNSRSEMNVSTLELGDSALYLCASSLDLPDRDYNEQFFGPGTRLTVL.

V and J are TRBV18 and TRBJ1-6, with D possibly matching TRBD1 (5 bases). V was clipped by 4 bases and J by 6 bases, with 13 bases between them. This CDR3 is built from 15 residues. Germline CDR1 is KGHSH and CDR2 is LQKENI. This CDR3 reads CASSRFDSSNSPLHF. Written as DNA, the CDR3 is TGTGCCAGCTCACGTTTCGACAGCTCTAATTCACCCCTCCACTTT.

V and J are TRBV2 and TRBJ2-3; TRBD2 aligns across 13 bases. The V and J ends lost 1 base and 6 bases, in that order; junction bases with no gene match: 4. Germline values: CDR1 SNHLY, CDR2 FYNNEI. The CDR3 extends over 16 amino acids. The CDR3 region is CASSEGGLAGVDTQYF. DNA for the CDR3: TGTGCCAGCAGTGAAGGCGGACTAGCGGGGGTGGATACGCAGTATTTT. Variable domain in full (rest from reference TRBV2 and TRBJ2-3): EPEVTQTPSHQVTQMGQEVILRCVPISNHLYFYWYRQILGQKVEFLVSFYNNEISEKSEIFDDQFSVERPDGSNFTLKIRSTKLEDSAMYFCASSEGGLAGVDTQYFGPGTRLTVL.

The CDR3: CASSSGQGGGYTF. Here the CDR3 DNA reads TGTGCCAGCAGCTCGGGACAGGGTGGTGGCTACACCTTC. The chain has TRBV11-2 and TRBJ1-2, with 9 bases aligning to TRBD1. The CDR3 has 13 amino acids. V was clipped by 4 bases and J by 7 bases; unmatched bases: 4. The germline CDR1 and CDR2 sequences are SGHAT and FQNNGV.

The chain employs TRBV6-5 and TRBJ2-7; 7 nucleotides align to TRBD1. Losses at the gene ends were 5 bases for V and 1 base for J; bases not matched to a gene: 8. There are 15 residues in the CDR3. Germline CDR1 is MNHEY and CDR2 is SVGAGI. The CDR3 DNA reads TGTGCCAGCAGTCCTCGAGACAGGGCGTCCTACGAGCAGTACTTC. Amino acids: CASSPRDRASYEQYF.

The CDR3 bases are TGCGCCAGCACCCCGGACTTAACGGGGGGCTACACCTTC. Encoded protein: CASTPDLTGGYTF. The V call is TRBV5-1, the J call TRBJ1-2; D uncertain. Germline-derived CDR1 and CDR2 are SGHRS and YFSETQ. V was clipped by 6 bases and J by 8 bases, with 17 bases between them. CDR3 length: 13 amino acids.

CDR3 sequence reads: CASSRGNGYNEQFF. The CDR3 DNA follows: TGTGCCAGCAGTCGGGGGAATGGGTACAATGAGCAGTTCTTC. The chain carries TRBV27 and TRBJ2-1; possibly TRBD2 for D (6 bases). Germline V gives CDR1 MNHEY, CDR2 SMNVEV (reference sequence). The V and J ends lost 5 bases and 4 bases respectively, with 12 bases between them. The CDR3 totals 14 residues.

The chain employs TRBV4-1 and TRBJ1-5; D is undetermined. Trimming pared 2 bases from V and 7 bases from J, leaving 15 bases between. Looked up from germline, CDR1 is MGHRA and CDR2 is YSYEKL. This CDR3 is built from 15 residues. In DNA, the CDR3 is TGCGCCAGCAGCCAATCGGCGGTAATTGGGCAGCCCCAGCATTTT. This sequence encodes CASSQSAVIGQPQHF.

The chain uses TRBV7-2 and TRBJ1-2; tentative D call: TRBD1 (6 bases). Germline V CDR1 and CDR2: SGHTA, FQGNSA. V lost 4 bases and J 8 bases, leaving 20 bases between the germline ends. The CDR3 has 15 amino acids. The CDR3 sequence is CASSSWLTGGKGYTF. The CDR3 region has the DNA TGTGCCAGCAGCTCTTGGTTGACAGGTGGGAAGGGCTACACCTTC.

The V and J genes are TRBV18 and TRBJ1-4; no definite D call. Trimming took off 4 bases at V and 8 bases at J, with 11 bases between the two ends. Germline V gives CDR1 KGHSH, CDR2 LQKENI. The CDR3 runs to 13 residues. CDR3 nucleotide sequence: TGTGCCAGCTCACGGGTGGTGGAGGAAAAACTGTTTTTT. It encodes CASSRVVEEKLFF.

The chain links TRBV5-1 to TRBJ2-3; 9 bases map to TRBD1. Per germline, CDR1 SGHRS and CDR2 YFSETQ. The CDR3 runs 19 residues. The ends lost 2 bases at V and 0 bases at J; junction bases unmatched: 13. The CDR3 DNA reads TGCGCCAGCAGCTTCCCGCCACAGGGGGCCACACCTAGCACAGATACGCAGTATTTT. Protein product: CASSFPPQGATPSTDTQYF.

The chain combines TRBV6-5 with TRBJ1-4; D might be TRBD1 (6 bases). The CDR3 covers 14 residues. V gave up 6 bases and J gave up 9 bases, with 17 bases separating them. CDR1 MNHEY and CDR2 SVGAGI come from the germline V gene. The CDR3: CASSRDTQNQKLFF. CDR3 in DNA: TGTGCCAGCAGCCGGGACACACAGAATCAAAAACTGTTTTTT.

In this sample, this clone turned up once. V is TRBV27 and J is TRBJ2-7, with 8 positions matching TRBD1. V lost 7 bases to trimming and J lost 3 bases; unmatched junction nucleotides: 23. Germline loops: CDR1 MNHEY, CDR2 SMNVEV (reference sequence). CDR3 size: 19 residues. Here the CDR3 reads CASTPPVGQDCLGSYEQYV. The CDR3 coding sequence is TGTGCCAGCACCCCACCAGTGGGACAGGACTGTTTAGGGAGCTACGAGCAGTACGTC.

A single count supports this clone. V and J are TRBV28 and TRBJ1-2, with D unclear. Trimming pared 10 bases from V and 4 bases from J, leaving 19 bases between. Germline V gene data show CDR1 as MDHEN and CDR2 as SYDVKM. The CDR3 sequence is 14 residues long. Here the CDR3 DNA reads TGTGCCACCTTACTCAGACTTGGCGGCTATGGCTACACCTTC. Translating it yields CATLLRLGGYGYTF.

CDR3 protein: CASRRTGTGELFF. The CDR3, as DNA: TGTGCCAGCAGGCGGACAGGGACCGGGGAGCTGTTTTTT. This chain uses TRBV28 with TRBJ2-2; 8 bases are shared with TRBD1. The junction had 2 bases not matched to a gene; V was cut back by 6 bases and J by 5 bases. The CDR3 totals 13 residues. Germline CDR1 reads MDHEN; CDR2 reads SYDVKM.

The chain links TRBV18 to TRBJ1-3; TRBD1 is a possible D gene (6 bases). This CDR3 region has 16 residues. Germline V lookup: CDR1 KGHSH, CDR2 LQKENI. Between the trimmed V and J ends, which lost 3 bases and 0 bases, there was a span of 12 bases. The CDR3, as DNA: TGTGCCAGCTCACCCGTACAGGGCAGCTCTGGAAACACCATATATTTT. Its protein is CASSPVQGSSGNTIYF.

This clone was counted between two and nine times. V gene TRBV4-1 combines with J gene TRBJ2-7, with 7 bases that match TRBD1. The CDR3 covers 14 residues. V dropped 4 bases and J dropped 2; count of bases not matched to a gene: 5. The germline gives CDR1 MGHRA, CDR2 YSYEKL. The CDR3 is CASSPRDRAYEQYF. The CDR3 nucleotides read TGCGCCAGCAGCCCCCGGGACAGAGCCTACGAGCAGTACTTC.

J is TRBJ1-2 and V is TRBV3-1 (or the pseudogene TRBV3-2); no clear D. The CDR3 loop spans 14 amino acids. V lost 4 bases to trimming and J lost 4 bases, with 13 bases between them. Germline V gene sequence: CDR1 LGHDT, CDR2 YNNKEL (reference sequence). The CDR3 coding sequence is TGTGCCAGCAGCCTCCGGGGATGGAGCTATGGCTACACCTTC. Translated, it gives CASSLRGWSYGYTF.

This clone was found once. The V gene is TRBV30, the J gene TRBJ1-2; 8 bases match TRBD1. Trimming removed 1 base from V and 7 bases from J; junction bases left unmatched: 11. CDR1 is GTSNPN and CDR2 is SVGIG in the germline V gene (reference sequence). The CDR3 has 15 amino acids. For the CDR3, the DNA is TGTGCCTGGAGTGGTCTAGACCCAACAGGGGGTGGCTACACCTTC. Its protein is CAWSGLDPTGGGYTF.

This clone showed up just a few times. The V call is TRBV6-4, the J call TRBJ2-1; a possible D gene is TRBD1 (6 bases). The CDR3 loop spans 15 amino acids. Trimming pared 0 bases from V and 10 bases from J, leaving 16 bases between. Germline lookup yields CDR1 MRHNA and CDR2 SNTAGT. The CDR3 region is CASSDSGSDRGEQFF. Here the CDR3 DNA reads TGTGCCAGCAGTGACTCCGGGTCGGACAGAGGGGAGCAGTTCTTC.